This T cell receptor beta chain was recorded in a study of blood T cell repertoires in COVID-19. Study-level information: The study drew acute and convalescent COVID-19 samples from the United States, Italy and Spain. T cells, B-cell-depleted T cells, or PBMCs supplied cDNA or gDNA.

With 5 bases clipped from V and 11 bases from J, the junction kept 5 bases outside the gene matches. From germline, CDR1 is MDHEN and CDR2 SYDVKM. The CDR3 extends over 12 amino acids. Sequencing used immunoSEQ multiplex PCR; TCRdb keeps in-frame clones, though not all of them. The sample holds about 120,000 clones, about 85% seen once. The source is a man aged 55 to 70 with acute or convalescent COVID-19. The sample comprised peripheral blood. The V and J genes are TRBV28 and TRBJ2-2; 7 bases are a match to TRBD2. The CDR3 spells CASSRGGVELFF. CDR3 in DNA: TGTGCCAGCAGTCGTGGGGGGGTCGAGCTGTTTTTT.